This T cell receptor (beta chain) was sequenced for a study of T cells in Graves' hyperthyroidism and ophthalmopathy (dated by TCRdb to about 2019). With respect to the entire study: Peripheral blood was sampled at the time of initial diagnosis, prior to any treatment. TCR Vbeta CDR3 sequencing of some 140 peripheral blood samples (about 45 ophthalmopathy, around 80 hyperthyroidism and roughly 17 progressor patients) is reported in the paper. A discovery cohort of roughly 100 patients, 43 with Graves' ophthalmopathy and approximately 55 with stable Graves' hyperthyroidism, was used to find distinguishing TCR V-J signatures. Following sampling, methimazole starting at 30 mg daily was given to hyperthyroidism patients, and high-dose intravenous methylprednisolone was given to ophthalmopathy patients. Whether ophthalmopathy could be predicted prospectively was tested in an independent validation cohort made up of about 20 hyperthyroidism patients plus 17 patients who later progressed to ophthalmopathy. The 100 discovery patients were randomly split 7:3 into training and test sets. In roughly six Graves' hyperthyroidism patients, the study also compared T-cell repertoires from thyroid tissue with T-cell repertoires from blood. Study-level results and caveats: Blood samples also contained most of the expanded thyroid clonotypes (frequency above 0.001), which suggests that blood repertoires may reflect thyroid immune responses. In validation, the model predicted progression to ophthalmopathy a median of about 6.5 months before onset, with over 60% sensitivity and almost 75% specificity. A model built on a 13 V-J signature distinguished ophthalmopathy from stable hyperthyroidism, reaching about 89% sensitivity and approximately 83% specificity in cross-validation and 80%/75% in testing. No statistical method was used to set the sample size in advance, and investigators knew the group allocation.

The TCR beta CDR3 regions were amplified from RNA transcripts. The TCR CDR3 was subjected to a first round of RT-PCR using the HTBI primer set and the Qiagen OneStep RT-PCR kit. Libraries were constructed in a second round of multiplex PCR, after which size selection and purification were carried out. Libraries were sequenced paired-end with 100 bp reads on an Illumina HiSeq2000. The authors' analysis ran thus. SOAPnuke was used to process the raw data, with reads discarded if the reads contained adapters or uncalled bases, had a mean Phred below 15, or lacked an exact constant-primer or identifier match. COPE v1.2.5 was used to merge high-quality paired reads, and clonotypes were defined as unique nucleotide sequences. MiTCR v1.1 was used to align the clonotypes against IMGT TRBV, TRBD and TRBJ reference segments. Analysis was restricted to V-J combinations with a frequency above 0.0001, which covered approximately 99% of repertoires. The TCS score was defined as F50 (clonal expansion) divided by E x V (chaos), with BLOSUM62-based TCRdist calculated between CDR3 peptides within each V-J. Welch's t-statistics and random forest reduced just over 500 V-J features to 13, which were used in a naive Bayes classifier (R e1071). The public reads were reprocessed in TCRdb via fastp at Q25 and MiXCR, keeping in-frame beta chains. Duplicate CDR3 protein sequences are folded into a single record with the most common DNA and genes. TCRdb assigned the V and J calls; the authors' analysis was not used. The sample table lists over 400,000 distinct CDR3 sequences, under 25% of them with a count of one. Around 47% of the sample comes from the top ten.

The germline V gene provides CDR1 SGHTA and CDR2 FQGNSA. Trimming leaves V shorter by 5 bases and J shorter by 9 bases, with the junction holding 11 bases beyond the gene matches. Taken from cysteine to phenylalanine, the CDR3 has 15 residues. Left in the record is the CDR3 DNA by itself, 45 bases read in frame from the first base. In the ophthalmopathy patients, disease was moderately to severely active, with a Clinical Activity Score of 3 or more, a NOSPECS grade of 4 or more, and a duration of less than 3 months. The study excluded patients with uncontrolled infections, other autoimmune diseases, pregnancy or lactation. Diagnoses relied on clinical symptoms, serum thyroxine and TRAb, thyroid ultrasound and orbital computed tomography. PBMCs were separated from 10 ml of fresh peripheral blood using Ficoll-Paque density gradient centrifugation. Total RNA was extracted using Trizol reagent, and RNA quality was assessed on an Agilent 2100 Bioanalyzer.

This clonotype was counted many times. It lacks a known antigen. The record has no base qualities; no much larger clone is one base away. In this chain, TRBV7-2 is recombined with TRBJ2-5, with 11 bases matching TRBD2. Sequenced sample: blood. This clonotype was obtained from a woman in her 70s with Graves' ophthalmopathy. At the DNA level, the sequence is TGTGCCAGCAGCAGGCGACTAGCGGGATCGACAGCCCAGTACTTC. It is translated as CASSRRLAGSTAQYF.